One sample yielded the 25 T cell receptor beta chains listed below, sequenced in a study of CD8 T cells in Susac syndrome. RNA amounts of about 0.5 to 1 ug underwent reverse transcription with random hexamers. One entry per CDR3 protein results from TCRdb running MiXCR on the immunoSEQ multiplex PCR reads. The repertoire consists of 120,000 to 150,000 distinct CDR3 sequences, with around 95% occurring once and the leading ten covering over 0.065%. The sequenced sample was CD4+ T cells from PBMCs. All receptors derive from a human donor with Susac syndrome.

The chain is built from TRBV9 and TRBJ2-3; TRBD2 is a possible D gene (6 bases). From germline, CDR1 is SGDLS and CDR2 YYNGEE. The CDR3 loop spans 14 amino acids. With 2 bases removed from V and 4 bases from J, the gap between germline ends came to 11 bases. The CDR3 DNA follows: TGTGCCAGCAGCGTTTCCCCGGGGGCAGATACGCAGTATTTT. This gives the protein CASSVSPGADTQYF.

The V and J genes are TRBV5-4 and TRBJ2-3; 7 bases map to TRBD1. The germline CDR1 and CDR2 sequences are SGHNT and YYREEE (reference sequence). With V trimmed by 4 bases and J by 0 bases, 8 bases remained unmatched. This CDR3 spans 16 amino acids. CDR3 bases: TGTGCCAGCAGCGAATTGAACAGGGGAAGCACAGATACGCAGTATTTT. Its translation: CASSELNRGSTDTQYF. Based on the CDR3 plus reference TRBV5-4 and TRBJ2-3, the full variable domain is ETGVTQSPTHLIKTRGQQVTLRCSSQSGHNTVSWYQQALGQGPQFIFQYYREEENGRGNFPPRFSGLQFPNYSSELNVNALELDDSALYLCASSELNRGSTDTQYFGPGTRLTVL.

V gene TRBV5-6 combines with J gene TRBJ2-1, with D possibly matching TRBD2 (5 bases). V was clipped by 5 bases and J by 6 bases, with 15 bases between them. Germline values: CDR1 SGHDT, CDR2 YYEEEE. The CDR3 totals 14 residues. The CDR3 loop reads CASRRFSGRNEQFF. CDR3 bases: TGTGCCAGCAGGCGGTTCAGCGGTCGCAATGAGCAGTTCTTC.

The gene calls are TRBV4-2 and TRBJ2-7, with 11 bases matching TRBD2. Per germline, CDR1 LGHNA and CDR2 YNFKEQ. CDR3 length equals 19 residues. V dropped 0 bases and J dropped 0; count of bases not matched to a gene: 10. The CDR3 is CASSQDRGLAALHSYEQYF. Written as DNA, the CDR3 is TGTGCCAGCAGCCAAGATCGGGGACTAGCGGCACTACACTCCTACGAGCAGTACTTC.

V is TRBV28 and J is TRBJ2-3, with a possible D match to TRBD2 (5 bases). The ends were cut back, 7 bases at V and 1 base at J, with 18 bases in the middle. The CDR3 sequence is 16 residues long. The germline V gene encodes CDR1 MDHEN and CDR2 SYDVKM. The CDR3 bases are TGTGCCAGCATTAGTCGGGATGCCGGGCGCACAGATACGCAGTATTTT. This codes for CASISRDAGRTDTQYF.

The chain carries TRBV28 and TRBJ2-7; 8 bases are a match to TRBD2. CDR1 and CDR2 (germline): MDHEN, SYDVKM. The V and J ends lost 6 bases and 2 bases, in that order; junction bases with no gene match: 9. The CDR3 covers 15 residues. The CDR3 sequence: CASSPRLREAYEQYF. CDR3 DNA: TGTGCCAGCAGCCCGCGTTTGCGGGAGGCCTACGAGCAGTACTTC.

The rearrangement links TRBV6-5 to TRBJ1-1; no reliable D call. The germline V gene has CDR1 MNHEY and CDR2 SVGAGI. V lost 5 bases and J 8 bases, leaving 9 bases between the germline ends. The CDR3 covers 11 residues. The CDR3 DNA is TGTGCCAGCAGTACAGCCTGGGAAGCTTTCTTT. It encodes CASSTAWEAFF.

The chain uses TRBV3-1 and TRBJ1-1; 10 bases agree with TRBD1. V gave up 4 bases and J gave up 4 bases; unmatched junction bases: 6. This CDR3 has 15 residues. Per germline, CDR1 LGHDT and CDR2 YNNKEL (reference sequence). CDR3 amino acids: CASSPWDRGGTEAFF. The CDR3 DNA reads as TGTGCCAGCAGCCCCTGGGACAGGGGAGGCACTGAAGCTTTCTTT.

CDR3 DNA sequence: TGTGCCAGCAGTGCCGGGGGTTCTCAAGAGACCCAGTACTTC. Translation: CASSAGGSQETQYF. This rearrangement joins TRBV28 to TRBJ2-5; D may be TRBD2 (6 bases). CDR3 length: 14 residues. The V and J ends lost 5 bases and 2 bases respectively, with 12 bases between them. Germline-derived CDR1 and CDR2 are MDHEN and SYDVKM. Full variable domain (rest looked up from reference TRBV28 and TRBJ2-5): DVKVTQSSRYLVKRTGEKVFLECVQDMDHENMFWYRQDPGLGLRLIYFSYDVKMKEKGDIPEGYSVSREKKERFSLILESASTNQTSMYLCASSAGGSQETQYFGPGTRLLVL.

For this clonotype: Relative to the germline gene, one junction end is altered; a read error may explain this. The chain is built from TRBV7-7 and TRBJ2-7, with unresolved D. The CDR3 contains 17 residues. CDR1 is SSHAT, CDR2 FNYEAQ, per germline (reference sequence). The CDR3 loop reads CASSLALSRTQPPEQYF. The CDR3 nucleotides read TGTGCTAGCAGCTTAGCTCTCTCCCGCACCCAACCACCGGAGCAGTACTTC.

The J gene is TRBJ2-5, the V gene TRBV5-4; TRBD1 or TRBD2 may be the D gene (5 bases each). The CDR3 sequence is 15 residues long. Germline V CDR1 and CDR2: SGHNT, YYREEE (reference sequence). The V gene lost 2 bases and the J gene lost 5 bases, with 16 bases spanning the gap. The CDR3 DNA reads as TGTGCCAGCAGCTTCGGGGACCGCATGCTGGAGACCCAGTACTTC. It is translated as CASSFGDRMLETQYF.

V usage is TRBV20-1 and J usage is TRBJ2-7; the D gene is possibly TRBD2 (6 bases). Trimming removed 3 bases from V and 3 bases from J, with 9 bases in between. The CDR3 runs 12 residues. CDR1 and CDR2 from the germline V gene are DFQATT and SNEGSKA (reference sequence). The CDR3 region is CSASDGSYEQYF. CDR3 nucleotide sequence: TGCAGTGCTAGCGACGGGAGCTACGAGCAGTACTTC.

This clonotype was counted a single time. The V and J genes are TRBV29-1 and TRBJ2-1, with D possibly TRBD2 on 6 matching bases. V dropped 8 bases and J dropped 4 bases, with 21 bases sitting between them. The CDR3 consists of 15 residues. CDR1 SQVTM and CDR2 ANQGSEA come from the germline V gene. The CDR3 loop is CSSTRAGGGYNEQFF. The CDR3, as DNA: TGCAGCTCTACCCGGGCGGGTGGAGGGTACAATGAGCAGTTCTTC.

The rearrangement uses TRBV15 and TRBJ1-1; a possible D gene is TRBD1 (5 bases). The germline V gene encodes CDR1 LNHNV and CDR2 YYDKDF (reference sequence). The CDR3 extends over 13 amino acids. The V end lost 0 bases, the J end lost 11 bases, and 13 bases lay between the germline ends. In DNA, the CDR3 is TGTGCCACCAGCAGAGATCAGGGTAGTCCGGCTTTCTTT. Amino acids: CATSRDQGSPAFF. The whole variable domain, remainder taken from reference TRBV15 and TRBJ1-1, is DAMVIQNPRYQVTQFGKPVTLSCSQTLNHNVMYWYQQKSSQAPKLLFHYYDKDFNNEADTPDNFQSRRPNTSFCFLDIRSPGLGDTAMYLCATSRDQGSPAFFGQGTRLTVV.

The chain joins TRBV12-3 or TRBV12-4 to TRBJ2-3; D is possibly TRBD1 (7 bases). The CDR3 loop spans 18 amino acids. V was pared by 9 bases and J by 0 bases, with 25 bases between. CDR3 amino acids: CASTRDSMGRISTDTQYF. For the CDR3, the DNA is TGTGCCAGTACGCGGGACAGTATGGGCCGTATTAGCACAGATACGCAGTATTTT.

The V call is TRBV5-4, the J call TRBJ2-2; possibly TRBD1 for D (7 bases). Germline V CDR1 and CDR2: SGHNT, YYREEE (reference sequence). The CDR3 has 15 residues. Trimming pared 7 bases from V and 6 bases from J, leaving 19 bases between. This CDR3 is CASRGGTQGAGELFF. The CDR3 coding sequence is TGTGCCAGCCGAGGGGGGACTCAGGGGGCCGGGGAGCTGTTTTTT. Using reference TRBV5-4 and TRBJ2-2 for the parts outside the CDR3, the full variable domain is ETGVTQSPTHLIKTRGQQVTLRCSSQSGHNTVSWYQQALGQGPQFIFQYYREEENGRGNFPPRFSGLQFPNYSSELNVNALELDDSALYLCASRGGTQGAGELFFGEGSRLTVL.

The V gene is TRBV20-1, the J gene TRBJ2-3; 15 nucleotides line up with TRBD2. The CDR3 consists of 14 residues. Germline V gene data show CDR1 as DFQATT and CDR2 as SNEGSKA (reference sequence). Unmatched junction bases numbered 8, after V lost 6 bases and J lost 10 bases. CDR3 protein: CSAPGLAGGEAQYF. The CDR3 DNA reads as TGCAGTGCACCGGGACTAGCGGGAGGTGAAGCGCAGTATTTT.

The chain carries TRBV4-1 and TRBJ2-5; TRBD1 is a possible D gene (6 bases). The V and J ends lost 8 bases and 5 bases respectively, with 15 bases between them. This CDR3 region has 13 residues. In germline, CDR1 is MGHRA, CDR2 YSYEKL. The CDR3 DNA is TGCGCCAGCGGAACACAGGGAACCGAGACCCAGTACTTC. This encodes CASGTQGTETQYF.

This chain links TRBV29-1 with TRBJ1-4; TRBD1 matches at 12 bases. This CDR3 has 13 residues. Looked up from germline, CDR1 is SQVTM and CDR2 is ANQGSEA. The V gene end was trimmed by 4 bases and the J gene end by 10 bases; junction bases not matched to a gene: 4. CDR3 protein: CSVGDRGRRKLFF. The CDR3 DNA follows: TGCAGCGTTGGGGACAGGGGGCGCCGAAAACTGTTTTTT.

The rearrangement uses TRBV12-3 or TRBV12-4 and TRBJ2-1; TRBD2 matches at 11 bases. V lost 6 bases to trimming and J lost 3 bases; unmatched junction nucleotides: 4. This CDR3 comprises 15 residues. CDR3: CASRPTSGGYNEQFF. For the CDR3, the DNA is TGTGCCAGCAGACCAACTAGCGGGGGCTACAATGAGCAGTTCTTC.

The rearrangement uses TRBV27 and TRBJ2-7, with a weak D call TRBD1 (6 bases). Between the trimmed V and J ends, which lost 0 bases and 5 bases, there was a span of 14 bases. Germline V gene sequence: CDR1 MNHEY, CDR2 SMNVEV (reference sequence). This CDR3 contains 15 residues. CDR3 nucleotides: TGTGCCAGCAGTTTATCCTCCCAGGGGATCCACGAGCAGTACTTC. Amino acid sequence: CASSLSSQGIHEQYF.

The chain employs TRBV29-1 and TRBJ2-4, with 8 bases lining up with TRBD2. The CDR3 has 14 amino acids. Germline trimming cut 5 bases from V and 8 bases from J; bases unmatched to any gene: 11. The germline V gene has CDR1 SQVTM and CDR2 ANQGSEA. In nucleotides, the CDR3 is TGCAGCGTTAAGGCCGGCAGCGGGAGAGACATTCAGTACTTC. Its translation: CSVKAGSGRDIQYF. The full variable domain, rest sourced from reference TRBV29-1 and TRBJ2-4, is SAVISQKPSRDICQRGTSLTIQCQVDSQVTMMFWYRQQPGQSLTLIATANQGSEATYESGFVIDKFPISRPNLTFSTLTVSNMSPEDSSIYLCSVKAGSGRDIQYFGAGTRLSVL.

This chain connects TRBV4-1 to TRBJ1-1; D is uncertain. V was trimmed by 6 bases and J by 4 bases, leaving 21 bases between them. The CDR3 extends over 16 amino acids. Germline CDR1 is MGHRA and CDR2 is YSYEKL. The CDR3 loop is CASRPTTADVGTEAFF. The CDR3 bases are TGCGCCAGCAGACCTACCACTGCGGACGTGGGCACTGAAGCTTTCTTT.

The chain recombines TRBV9 with TRBJ2-7, with TRBD1 matching 9 bases. The germline gives CDR1 SGDLS, CDR2 YYNGEE. The V and J ends lost 4 bases and 11 bases, in that order; junction bases with no gene match: 1. The CDR3 is 10 residues long. CDR3 residues: CASSRDREYF. CDR3 coding DNA: TGTGCCAGCAGCCGGGACAGGGAGTACTTC.

This clonotype came up once. The CDR3 here is CSAPGDSGYGYTF. CDR3 nucleotide sequence: TGCAGCGCGCCGGGAGACTCCGGCTATGGCTACACCTTC. The gene calls are TRBV29-1 and TRBJ1-2; D is unclear. CDR3 length: 13 residues. CDR1 is SQVTM and CDR2 is ANQGSEA in the germline V gene. Trimming shortened V by 7 bases and J by 4 bases, and 16 bases separated the two germline ends.